These 26 T cell receptor beta chains share one sample of origin, sequenced in a study of graft-versus-host responses after intestinal transplantation. Assay used: immunoSEQ multiplex PCR; TCRdb lists only in-frame clones, some missing. The profile covers approximately 54,000 clones, with roughly 89% appearing a single time and approximately 5.5% taken by the ten largest. The sequencing here drew on PBMCs, taken 650 to 680 days after intestinal transplant. The receptors originated from a human patient who received an intestinal transplant, so some T cells may come from the graft donor.

This clone was detected only once. The CDR3 region is CASSLSERGGRTQYF. The DNA of the CDR3 is TGCGCCAGCAGCTTGTCGGAGCGGGGGGGCCGGACGCAGTATTTT. The V and J genes are TRBV5-1 and TRBJ2-3; 10 nucleotides align to TRBD2. The CDR3 contains 15 residues. Germline CDR1 SGHRS, CDR2 YFSETQ. Unmatched junction bases numbered 8, after V lost 1 base and J lost 9 bases. The full variable domain, in which reference TRBV5-1 and TRBJ2-3 provide the parts outside the CDR3, is KAGVTQTPRYLIKTRGQQVTLSCSPISGHRSVSWYQQTPGQGLQFLFEYFSETQRNKGNFPGRFSGRQFSNSRSEMNVSTLELGDSALYLCASSLSERGGRTQYFGPGTRLTVL.

V usage is TRBV30 and J usage is TRBJ1-6, with a weak D call TRBD1 (6 bases). Trimming left V 1 base short and J 6 bases short, with 10 bases between. From germline, CDR1 is GTSNPN and CDR2 SVGIG (reference sequence). There are 14 residues in the CDR3. This CDR3 is CAWSGEGGNSPLHF. The DNA of the CDR3 is TGTGCCTGGAGTGGAGAAGGGGGTAATTCACCCCTCCACTTT.

The V call is TRBV7-2, the J call TRBJ1-3; possible D gene TRBD1, 5 bases. The CDR3 consists of 16 residues. Germline V gene sequence: CDR1 SGHTA, CDR2 FQGNSA. Trimming shortened V by 1 base and J by 4 bases, and 14 bases separated the two germline ends. CDR3: CASSLVTFRDGNTIYF. CDR3 bases: TGTGCCAGCAGCTTAGTTACTTTTAGGGACGGAAACACCATATATTTT.

The V gene is TRBV13, the J gene TRBJ1-1, with TRBD1 matching over 8 bases. The CDR3 is 15 residues long. Germline values: CDR1 PRHDT, CDR2 FYEKMQ (reference sequence). Trimming at V came to 4 bases and at J to 0 bases, leaving 4 bases not matched to a gene. CDR3 sequence (DNA): TGTGCCAGCAGCTACAGACAGGGGATGAACACTGAAGCTTTCTTT. Translating gives CASSYRQGMNTEAFF.

The chain uses TRBV2 and TRBJ2-5, with TRBD1 identical over 8 bases. The closer fit of TRBJ2-7 to the DNA end suggests the J call may be wrong. Germline assignment: CDR1 SNHLY and CDR2 FYNNEI. The CDR3 is made up of 16 amino acids. CDR3 sequence reads: CASSEVRTGTTYEQYF. The DNA for the CDR3 is TGTGCCAGCAGTGAAGTCAGGACAGGGACAACCTACGAGCAGTACTTC.

The gene calls are TRBV6-5 and TRBJ2-3, with D maybe TRBD1 (5 bases). V lost 9 bases to trimming and J lost 5 bases, with 9 bases between them. The CDR3 is made up of 11 amino acids. Looked up from germline, CDR1 is MNHEY and CDR2 is SVGAGI. CDR3: CASSQGDTQYF. Written as DNA, the CDR3 is TGTGCCAGTAGCCAGGGAGATACGCAGTATTTT.

This chain links TRBV7-9 with TRBJ2-2; D gene unclear. The V gene's germline CDR1 is SEHNR and CDR2 FQNEAQ (reference sequence). V lost 3 bases and J 5 bases, leaving 16 bases between the germline ends. The CDR3 is made up of 16 amino acids. DNA for the CDR3: TGTGCCAGCAGCTTGTGGCGCTTTGGATGGACCGGGGAGCTGTTTTTT. It translates to CASSLWRFGWTGELFF. The complete variable domain, with remaining parts taken from reference TRBV7-9 and TRBJ2-2, reads DTGVSQNPRHKITKRGQNVTFRCDPISEHNRLYWYRQTLGQGPEFLTYFQNEAQLEKSRLLSDRFSAERPKGSFSTLEIQRTEQGDSAMYLCASSLWRFGWTGELFFGEGSRLTVL.

This sequence joins TRBV7-9 and TRBJ1-1, with D perhaps TRBD1 (6 bases). V lost 4 bases, J lost 4 bases, and 10 bases lay in between. The CDR3 extends over 13 amino acids. Germline loops: CDR1 SEHNR, CDR2 FQNEAQ (reference sequence). The CDR3, as DNA: TGTGCCAGCAGCTGGGACAAGTTCACTGAAGCTTTCTTT. As protein: CASSWDKFTEAFF. The whole variable domain, filled in from reference TRBV7-9 and TRBJ1-1, reads DTGVSQNPRHKITKRGQNVTFRCDPISEHNRLYWYRQTLGQGPEFLTYFQNEAQLEKSRLLSDRFSAERPKGSFSTLEIQRTEQGDSAMYLCASSWDKFTEAFFGQGTRLTVV.

The chain is built from TRBV5-1 and TRBJ2-1; weak D call: TRBD1 (6 bases). The CDR3 is 13 amino acids. Trimming took 4 bases from V and 10 from J, leaving 15 bases between them. The germline CDR1 and CDR2 sequences are SGHRS and YFSETQ. The chain's CDR3 is CASSAGQRNEQFF. In DNA, the CDR3 is TGCGCCAGCAGCGCTGGACAGCGGAACGAGCAGTTCTTC.

V and J are TRBV21-1 and TRBJ1-5. TRBV21-1 is marked as a pseudogene. The CDR3 loop spans 19 amino acids. CDR3 residues: CASSKSGGRGVLGNQPQHF. The CDR3 DNA is TGTGCCAGCAGCAAATCGGGAGGCAGAGGAGTATTGGGCAATCAGCCCCAGCATTTT.

The genes are TRBV9 and TRBJ1-1; 7 positions match TRBD1. Germline V CDR1 and CDR2: SGDLS, YYNGEE. This CDR3 contains 14 residues. After removal of 4 bases from V and 5 bases from J, the junction contained 8 bases not matched to a gene. DNA of the CDR3: TGTGCCAGCAGCAAGGAGGGGGCGGGGACTGAAGCTTTCTTT. As protein: CASSKEGAGTEAFF.

The V gene is TRBV5-1, the J gene TRBJ2-5; D ambiguous. Germline CDR1 and CDR2: SGHRS and YFSETQ. Deletions cut 0 bases from V and 3 bases from J, with 9 bases between. The CDR3 is made up of 14 amino acids. CDR3 DNA: TGCGCCAGCAGCTTGGAGTCGGCTGAAGAGACCCAGTACTTC. Protein sequence: CASSLESAEETQYF.

The V gene is TRBV6-5, the J gene TRBJ1-3; 9 nucleotides align to TRBD1. Germline-derived CDR1 and CDR2 are MNHEY and SVGAGI. This CDR3 region has 13 residues. V gave up 8 bases and J gave up 4 bases; unmatched junction bases: 3. CDR3 sequence: CASEQGAGNTIYF. Written as DNA, the CDR3 is TGTGCCAGCGAACAGGGGGCAGGAAACACCATATATTTT.

This sequence joins TRBV1 and TRBJ2-5; TRBD1 was called by the table and not checked on the DNA. TRBV1 has pseudogene status. CDR3 length: 14 residues. The CDR3 DNA follows: TGCACCAGCAGCCACCCCGACAGGGAAGAGACCCAGTACTTC. This sequence encodes CTSSHPDREETQYF.

V gene TRBV29-1 combines with J gene TRBJ2-7, with 8 bases lining up with TRBD1. The CDR3 covers 12 residues. The junction had 2 bases not matched to a gene; V was cut back by 5 bases and J by 2 bases. CDR1 and CDR2 from the germline V gene are SQVTM and ANQGSEA. DNA of the CDR3: TGCAGCGTTCAGGGGGCCCCCTACGAGCAGTACTTC. Residues: CSVQGAPYEQYF.

This sequence joins TRBV5-1 and TRBJ1-1; no clear D. V was clipped by 3 bases and J by 6 bases, with 12 bases between them. Germline CDR1 SGHRS, CDR2 YFSETQ. The CDR3 is 13 residues long. CDR3 bases: TGCGCCAGCAGCTCAGGTCGCCGGGCTGAAGCTTTCTTT. Amino acids: CASSSGRRAEAFF.

This clone was recorded only once. This chain's CDR3 is CASSVTGRGGSYNEQFF. CDR3 DNA sequence: TGTGCCAGCAGCGTAACCGGCCGGGGGGGATCCTACAATGAGCAGTTCTTC. This chain connects TRBV9 to TRBJ2-1; 8 nucleotides agree with TRBD2. Germline values: CDR1 SGDLS, CDR2 YYNGEE. CDR3 size: 17 residues. V was clipped by 1 base and J by 1 base; unmatched bases: 7. Filled out from reference TRBV9 and TRBJ2-1, the complete variable domain reads DSGVTQTPKHLITATGQRVTLRCSPRSGDLSVYWYQQSLDQGLQFLIQYYNGEERAKGNILERFSAQQFPDLHSELNLSSLELGDSALYFCASSVTGRGGSYNEQFFGPGTRLTVL.

This clone occurred a few times. The chain recombines TRBV5-1 with TRBJ2-3; 7 nucleotides align to TRBD1. Germline V CDR1 and CDR2: SGHRS, YFSETQ. The trim removed 7 bases at V and 2 bases at J, leaving 7 bases unmatched. The length of the CDR3 is 14 residues. This CDR3 reads CASGTDTHTDTQYF. The CDR3 coding sequence is TGCGCCAGCGGGACAGACACCCACACAGATACGCAGTATTTT.

V and J are TRBV4-1 and TRBJ2-5, with TRBD2 identical over 9 bases. Trimming removed 7 bases from V and 5 bases from J; junction bases left unmatched: 17. Per the germline V gene, CDR1 is MGHRA and CDR2 is YSYEKL. This CDR3 contains 17 residues. CDR3 DNA: TGCGCCAGCACCAAAGCCTTCGCGGGGGGGCCCTTGGAGACCCAGTACTTC. Translated: CASTKAFAGGPLETQYF.

The chain recombines TRBV6-5 with TRBJ1-2; unclear D gene. The germline gives CDR1 MNHEY, CDR2 SVGAGI. V shed 2 bases and J shed 4 bases, with 11 bases lying between them. This CDR3 has 14 amino acids. The CDR3 DNA sequence: TGTGCCAGCAGTTACCTTGGCAGCCCCTATGGCTACACCTTC. Amino acids: CASSYLGSPYGYTF.

The chain recombines TRBV12-5 with TRBJ2-3, with a possible D match to TRBD1 (5 bases). Deletions cut 0 bases from V and 5 bases from J, with 12 bases between. This CDR3 has 15 residues. Germline loops: CDR1 LGHNT, CDR2 FRNRAP. CDR3: CASGLVRASVDTQYF. The CDR3 nucleotides read TGTGCTAGTGGTTTGGTCAGGGCCTCAGTAGATACGCAGTATTTT.

The chain employs TRBV18 and TRBJ1-5, with D perhaps matching TRBD1 (5 bases). CDR3 length: 14 amino acids. Trimming cost V 3 bases and J 6 bases, with 12 bases left between them. Germline loops: CDR1 KGHSH, CDR2 LQKENI. CDR3 amino acids: CASSPSSGGQPQHF. CDR3 DNA: TGTGCCAGCTCACCGTCCAGCGGGGGTCAGCCCCAGCATTTT. Filled out from reference TRBV18 and TRBJ1-5, the complete variable domain reads NAGVMQNPRHLVRRRGQEARLRCSPMKGHSHVYWYRQLPEEGLKFMVYLQKENIIDESGMPKERFSAEFPKEGPSILRIQQVVRGDSAAYFCASSPSSGGQPQHFGDGTRLSIL.

This clone is a singleton in its sample. The rearrangement uses TRBV11-3 and TRBJ2-5; unclear D gene. There are 16 residues in the CDR3. V was pared by 3 bases and J by 4 bases, with 18 bases between. Germline V CDR1 and CDR2: SGHNT, YENEEA. Written as DNA, the CDR3 is TGTGCCAGCAGCTTTTACTGGGCTCAATCCGGAGAGACCCAGTACTTC. This encodes CASSFYWAQSGETQYF.

V is TRBV19 and J is TRBJ1-5, with D hard to call. With 3 bases removed from V and 2 bases from J, the gap between germline ends came to 8 bases. The CDR3 loop spans 14 amino acids. Germline CDR1 LNHDA, CDR2 SQIVND (reference sequence). CDR3 coding DNA: TGTGCCAGTAGTATGGTGCAGGGCAATCAGCCCCAGCATTTT. Its translation: CASSMVQGNQPQHF.

The chain employs TRBV6-5 and TRBJ1-1; 9 bases agree with TRBD1. Germline loops: CDR1 MNHEY, CDR2 SVGAGI. The CDR3 consists of 14 residues. After removal of 6 bases from V and 4 bases from J, the junction contained 6 bases not matched to a gene. The CDR3 DNA is TGTGCCAGCAGCACAGGGGGCTACCCCACTGAAGCTTTCTTT. Its translation is CASSTGGYPTEAFF.

The rearrangement links TRBV15 to TRBJ1-4; D gene unclear. Trimming left V 6 bases short and J 6 bases short, with 14 bases between. The CDR3 is 14 amino acids. The germline gives CDR1 LNHNV, CDR2 YYDKDF (reference sequence). CDR3 DNA: TGTGCCACCAGAGGCGTGGGATCGGATGAAAAACTGTTTTTT. It translates to CATRGVGSDEKLFF. The full variable domain, completed using reference TRBV15 and TRBJ1-4, is DAMVIQNPRYQVTQFGKPVTLSCSQTLNHNVMYWYQQKSSQAPKLLFHYYDKDFNNEADTPDNFQSRRPNTSFCFLDIRSPGLGDTAMYLCATRGVGSDEKLFFGSGTQLSVL.